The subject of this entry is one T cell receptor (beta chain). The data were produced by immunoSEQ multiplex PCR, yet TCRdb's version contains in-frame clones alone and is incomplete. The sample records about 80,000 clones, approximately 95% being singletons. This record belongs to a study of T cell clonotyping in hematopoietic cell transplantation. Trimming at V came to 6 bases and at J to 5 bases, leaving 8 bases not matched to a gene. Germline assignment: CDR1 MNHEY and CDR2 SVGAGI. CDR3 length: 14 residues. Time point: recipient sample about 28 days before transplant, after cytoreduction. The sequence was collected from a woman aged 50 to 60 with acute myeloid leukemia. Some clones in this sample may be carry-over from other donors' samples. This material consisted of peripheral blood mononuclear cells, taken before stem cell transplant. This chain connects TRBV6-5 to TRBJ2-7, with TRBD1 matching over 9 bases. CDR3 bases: TGTGCCAGCAGCCAGGACAGGGGTGTCCACGAGCAGTACTTC. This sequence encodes CASSQDRGVHEQYF.